These 9 T cell receptor beta chains came from one sample sequenced in a study of blood T cell repertoires in COVID-19. Assay used: immunoSEQ multiplex PCR; TCRdb lists only in-frame clones, some missing. Of 150,000 to 200,000 clones listed, about four fifths are singletons. The sample comprised peripheral blood. These receptors originate from a human donor with acute or convalescent COVID-19. The donor label of this sample is uncertain.

The count of this clone is one. The genes are TRBV9 and TRBJ1-3; D is undetermined. Germline lookup yields CDR1 SGDLS and CDR2 YYNGEE. The V end lost 3 bases, the J end lost 4 bases, and 11 bases lay between the germline ends. The CDR3 is made up of 14 amino acids. The chain's CDR3 is CASSAINQGNTIYF. CDR3 nucleotide sequence: TGTGCCAGCAGCGCAATTAATCAGGGAAACACCATATATTTT.

This clone was seen more than once but under ten times. Additional DNA sequences in this sample encode the identical CDR3. Here the CDR3 DNA reads TGTGCCATCAGTGACGGGACTAGCGGGAGGTACAATGAGCAGTTCTTC. Its translation is CAISDGTSGRYNEQFF. This chain connects TRBV10-3 to TRBJ2-1; 15 bases map to TRBD2. CDR3 length equals 16 residues. CDR1 and CDR2 (germline): ENHRY, SYGVKD. After removal of 3 bases from V and 4 bases from J, the junction contained 1 base not matched to a gene.

This CDR3 is CASSSRDSQETQYF. CDR3 DNA: TGCGCCAGCAGCTCCCGGGACAGCCAAGAGACCCAGTACTTC. The genes are TRBV5-1 and TRBJ2-5; 7 nucleotides match TRBD1. This CDR3 comprises 14 residues. CDR1 SGHRS and CDR2 YFSETQ come from the germline V gene. Trimming at V came to 3 bases and at J to 1 base, leaving 3 bases not matched to a gene.

This clone was detected once. The chain has TRBV18 and TRBJ1-1; D is uncertain. The CDR3 is 13 amino acids. V was cut by 3 bases and J by 5 bases, with 10 bases left in between. CDR1 and CDR2 from the germline V gene are KGHSH and LQKENI. The CDR3 loop is CASSPERRTEAFF. The CDR3 bases are TGTGCCAGCTCACCTGAAAGGAGAACTGAAGCTTTCTTT.

For the CDR3, the DNA is TGCGCCAGCAGCTTGGAGGGGACAGCCTACGAGCAGTACTTC. Its translation is CASSLEGTAYEQYF. The gene calls are TRBV5-1 and TRBJ2-7; TRBD1 aligns across 7 bases. The CDR3 covers 14 residues. CDR1 is SGHRS, CDR2 YFSETQ, per germline. With 0 bases clipped from V and 2 bases from J, the junction kept 2 bases outside the gene matches.

This clone turned up a few times. The chain employs TRBV20-1 and TRBJ2-7; 12 bases are shared with TRBD2. The germline gives CDR1 DFQATT, CDR2 SNEGSKA (reference sequence). V was clipped by 3 bases and J by 1 base; unmatched bases: 13. The CDR3 sequence is 18 residues long. CDR3 loop: CSASTTSGRKVGSYEQYF. The DNA of the CDR3 is TGCAGTGCTAGTACGACTAGCGGGAGAAAGGTGGGGTCCTACGAGCAGTACTTC.

The chain has TRBV10-2 and TRBJ2-7, with TRBD2 matching 14 bases. Germline CDR1 is WSHSY and CDR2 is SAAADI. Trimming removed 8 bases from V and 3 bases from J; junction bases left unmatched: 3. The CDR3 is 14 amino acids. CDR3 loop: CASQGLAGDYEQYF. For the CDR3, the DNA is TGCGCCAGCCAGGGACTAGCGGGAGACTACGAGCAGTACTTC.

V is TRBV19 and J is TRBJ2-1; TRBD2 aligns across 14 bases. The CDR3 spans 16 residues. The V and J ends lost 5 bases and 4 bases, in that order; junction bases with no gene match: 4. Germline CDR1 is LNHDA and CDR2 is SQIVND (reference sequence). The CDR3 DNA reads as TGTGCCAGTAGTTTGGGACTAGCGGGGGTTTACAATGAGCAGTTCTTC. This gives the protein CASSLGLAGVYNEQFF.

This clone appeared once. CDR3 bases: TGTGCCAGCAGCTTAGTTCAGGGCAATGAGCAGTTCTTC. Its protein product is CASSLVQGNEQFF. This sequence joins TRBV11-3 and TRBJ2-1; TRBD1 is a possible D gene (5 bases). The V gene's germline CDR1 is SGHNT and CDR2 YENEEA. The CDR3 extends over 13 amino acids. V lost 1 base and J lost 6, with 7 bases in between.